This is a list of T cell receptor beta chains from one sample in a study of shared clonotypes between healthy human individuals. Sequenced by immunoSEQ multiplex PCR; TCRdb stores in-frame clones only, minus some. The sample records roughly 2,000,000 clones, just under 95% being singletons. The sequencing input was naive CD8+ T cells from PBMCs. These TCRs come from a man younger than 30 in good health. Some clones in this sample may be carry-over from other donors' samples. CDR3s include the opening cysteine and the closing phenylalanine or tryptophan. The D gene is left open where the match is weak. The size entry is marked missing in some rows and otherwise reads once, few, many or a size class.

d_call	j_call	v_call	clone_size	cdr3_nt	cdr3_aa
-	TRBJ2-1	TRBV6-5	-	TGTGCCAGCAGTTACGCCCCAGGGGATGAGCAGTTCTTC	CASSYAPGDEQFF
-	TRBJ1-2	TRBV7-8	-	TGTGCCAGCAGCTTAGATCAGGGGAATGGCTACACCTTC	CASSLDQGNGYTF
-	TRBJ2-1	TRBV7-9	once	TGTGCCAGCAGCTTAGCGGTCCGGACTACCGACTACAATGAGCAGTTCTTC	CASSLAVRTTDYNEQFF
TRBD1	TRBJ2-5	TRBV6-5	-	TGTGCCAGCAGGGACAGGGACATTAGGGAGACCCAGTACTTC	CASRDRDIRETQYF
-	TRBJ2-1	TRBV19	once	TGTGCCAGTAGTATCCGGCCCGGGGAGCAGTTCTTC	CASSIRPGEQFF
-	TRBJ1-2	TRBV30	-	TGTGCCTGGAGTGTTGGTAGGCCTCGGTCGAGGGTCACCCGGGATGGCTACACCTTC	CAWSVGRPRSRVTRDGYTF
TRBD2	TRBJ2-7	TRBV4-1	-	TGCGCCAGCAGCCACGGACCCATAGCGGGAGGGCCCTCCGAGCAGTACTTC	CASSHGPIAGGPSEQYF
TRBD2	TRBJ2-1	TRBV4-1	-	TGCGCCAGCAGCCCCCCCACTAGCGGCAAACTCAATGAGCAGTTCTTC	CASSPPTSGKLNEQFF
-	TRBJ2-3	TRBV27	-	TGTGCCAGCAGTTTTATCACAGATACGCAGTATTTT	CASSFITDTQYF
TRBD2	TRBJ2-1	TRBV11-3	-	TGTGCCAGCAGCTTAGTTGCTAGCGGGAGGGCCGTTGAGCAGTTCTTC	CASSLVASGRAVEQFF
-	TRBJ2-5	TRBV4-2	-	TGTGCCAGCAGCCAGGGGAGTCGGGAGACCCAGTACTTC	CASSQGSRETQYF
TRBD1	TRBJ2-7	TRBV4-1	-	TGCGCCAGCAGCCAAGTCGGGACAGGGGCCGAGCAGTACTTC	CASSQVGTGAEQYF
TRBD2	TRBJ2-5	TRBV7-2	once	TGTGCCAGCAGCTTAGGCCTTGGACTAGCGGGAGTTGAGACCCAGTACTTC	CASSLGLGLAGVETQYF
-	TRBJ2-5	TRBV2	-	TGTGCCAGCAGTGAAGGCAGGACTGGGGGACCGCGGAGGGAGACCCAGTACTTC	CASSEGRTGGPRRETQYF
TRBD1	TRBJ2-5	TRBV2	-	TGTGCCAGCAGTGGGGGACAGAAAGAGACCCAGTACTTC	CASSGGQKETQYF
TRBD2	TRBJ2-7	TRBV7-2	-	TGTGCCAGCAGCCTCGGACTAGCGGGACCCTACGAGCAGTACTTC	CASSLGLAGPYEQYF
-	TRBJ2-1	TRBV9	-	TGTGCCAGCAGCGACCGGGACCGACGTGAGCAGTTCTTC	CASSDRDRREQFF
TRBD2	TRBJ2-3	TRBV9	-	TGTGCCAGCAGCGCCCCCAGCGGGAGGGGAACAAGGACGCAGTATTTT	CASSAPSGRGTRTQYF
TRBD1	TRBJ1-2	TRBV2	-	TGTGCCAGCAGTGAGGCAGGGGGCTTAGGCTACACCTTC	CASSEAGGLGYTF
-	TRBJ2-7	TRBV4-1	-	TGCGCCAGCAGCCAACAACTGACTAGATCCTACGAGCAGTACTTC	CASSQQLTRSYEQYF
TRBD2	TRBJ2-7	TRBV5-6	once	TGTGCCAGCAGCTTGCCGAGCGGGAGTACCGAGCAGTACTTC	CASSLPSGSTEQYF
-	TRBJ2-3	TRBV10-1	-	TGCGCCAGCAGCCCTCGGGGGGCGCTAACAGATACGCAGTATTTT	CASSPRGALTDTQYF
TRBD2	TRBJ2-1	TRBV9	-	TGTGCCAGCGGTGCGGGAGAGAGCTCCTACAATGAGCAGTTCTTC	CASGAGESSYNEQFF
TRBD1	TRBJ2-1	TRBV28	-	TGTGCCAGCAGGCCAGACAGGGACCCTGAGAGGTACAATGAGCAGTTCTTC	CASRPDRDPERYNEQFF
-	TRBJ2-2	TRBV9	-	TGTGCCAGCAGCGTCCCCGGCAGGGGTGGCACCGGGGAGCTGTTTTTT	CASSVPGRGGTGELFF
-	TRBJ1-2	TRBV9	-	TGTGCCAGCAGCGCCCCCGACTATGGCTACACCTTC	CASSAPDYGYTF
-	TRBJ1-2	TRBV6-1	-	TGTGCCAGCGAACAGGGAGACGGCTACACCTTC	CASEQGDGYTF
TRBD1	TRBJ1-4	TRBV9	few	TGTGCCAGCAGCGTACAGGGGGCGGATGAAAAACTGTTTTTT	CASSVQGADEKLFF
-	TRBJ2-7	TRBV27	-	TGTGCCAGCAGTTTATCCGGACCACCCTACGAGCAGTACTTC	CASSLSGPPYEQYF
TRBD1	TRBJ2-7	TRBV13	-	TGTGCCAGCAGCTACAGGGGGCCGGGCTCCTACGAGCAGTACTTC	CASSYRGPGSYEQYF
TRBD2	TRBJ2-7	TRBV7-9	-	TGTGCCAGCAGCTACAGCGGGAGTGGGGCCTACGAGCAGTACTTC	CASSYSGSGAYEQYF
TRBD1	TRBJ1-1	TRBV6-6	once	TGTGCCAGCAGTTACTCGGACAGGTGGAACACTGAAGCTTTCTTT	CASSYSDRWNTEAFF
-	TRBJ1-5	TRBV7-9	-	TGTGCCAGCAGCTTAGGAGACAGCTTAGCGGATAGCAATCAGCCCCAGCATTTT	CASSLGDSLADSNQPQHF
TRBD2	TRBJ2-3	TRBV28	-	TGTGCCAGCAGTCCCCGAACTAGCGGGAGTCTAGATACGCAGTATTTT	CASSPRTSGSLDTQYF
-	TRBJ2-2	TRBV4-1	-	TGCGCCAGCAGCCAATCCGCCGTACAGGGCTCAGGGGAGCTGTTTTTT	CASSQSAVQGSGELFF
-	TRBJ2-7	TRBV28	-	TGTGCCAGCAGTAAGGGACCGCGATCGATGAACTACGAGCAGTACTTC	CASSKGPRSMNYEQYF
TRBD2	TRBJ2-1	TRBV6-5	-	TGTGCCAGCAGTCCGCTTGCGGGAGGAAGCAATGAGCAGTTCTTC	CASSPLAGGSNEQFF